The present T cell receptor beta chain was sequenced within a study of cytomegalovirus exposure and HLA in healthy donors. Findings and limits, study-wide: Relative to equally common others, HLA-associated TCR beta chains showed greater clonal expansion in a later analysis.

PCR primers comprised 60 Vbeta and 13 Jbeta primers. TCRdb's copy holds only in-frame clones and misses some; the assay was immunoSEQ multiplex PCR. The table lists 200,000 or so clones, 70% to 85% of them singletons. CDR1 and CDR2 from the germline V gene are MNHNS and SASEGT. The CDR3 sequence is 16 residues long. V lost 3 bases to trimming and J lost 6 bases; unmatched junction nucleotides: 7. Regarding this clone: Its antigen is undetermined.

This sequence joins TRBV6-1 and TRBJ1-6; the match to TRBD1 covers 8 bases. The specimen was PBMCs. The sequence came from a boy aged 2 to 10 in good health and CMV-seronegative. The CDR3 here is CASSDRTGPVNSPLHF. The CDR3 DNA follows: TGTGCCAGCAGTGATAGGACAGGGCCCGTTAATTCACCCCTCCACTTT.